The rows below give T cell receptor beta chains drawn from one sample of a study of shared clonotypes between healthy human individuals. Sequencing was performed with immunoSEQ multiplex PCR; in TCRdb, only in-frame clones are kept and a portion is missing. The sample holds around 640,000 clones, roughly 95% seen once. Sequenced material: naive CD8+ T cells sorted from blood. The receptors were sampled from a woman aged 25 to 39 in good health. Each CDR3 is given with its conserved first and last residue. A D gene is named only where the DNA matches it firmly. Only part of the rows carry a size: once, few, many, or a class if the clone is expanded.

- TRBJ1-5 TRBV5-6 - CASSDGSNQPQHF TGTGCCAGCAGCGATGGCAGCAATCAGCCCCAGCATTTT
- TRBJ2-7 TRBV28 - CASSLTLTYEQYF TGTGCCAGCAGTTTGACTCTTACCTACGAGCAGTACTTC
TRBD2 TRBJ2-1 TRBV7-9 - CASSSDWTSGNSYNEQFF TGTGCCAGCAGCTCCGACTGGACTAGCGGTAACTCCTACAATGAGCAGTTCTTC
- TRBJ2-7 TRBV29-1 - CSVLSGVSYEQYF TGCAGCGTCTTAAGCGGAGTTTCCTACGAGCAGTACTTC
- TRBJ1-1 TRBV27 - CASSISGHTEAFF TGTGCCAGCAGTATCTCCGGACACACTGAAGCTTTCTTT
TRBD1 TRBJ2-1 TRBV5-1 - CASSLRQGFYEQFF TGCGCCAGCAGCTTAAGACAGGGTTTCTATGAGCAGTTCTTC
TRBD2 TRBJ2-1 TRBV29-1 - CSVGGGEQFF TGCAGCGTTGGGGGGGGTGAGCAGTTCTTC
- TRBJ2-1 TRBV29-1 once CSIRGGGSSYNEQFF TGCAGCATTCGAGGGGGCGGGAGCTCCTACAATGAGCAGTTCTTC
- TRBJ2-7 TRBV28 - CASSRTRDWYEQYF TGTGCCAGCAGTCGTACCAGGGACTGGTACGAGCAGTACTTC
TRBD1 TRBJ1-2 TRBV6-5 - CASSPGTGINYGYTF TGTGCCAGCAGTCCCGGGACAGGGATTAACTATGGCTACACCTTC
TRBD1 TRBJ1-1 TRBV7-6 - CASSLAGQGLTEAFF TGTGCCAGCAGCTTAGCCGGACAGGGCTTAACTGAAGCTTTCTTT
- TRBJ2-1 TRBV5-6 - CAKLGDEQFF TGTGCCAAGTTGGGCGATGAGCAGTTCTTC
- TRBJ2-7 TRBV28 - CASSFLYEQYF TGTGCCAGCAGTTTTTTGTACGAGCAGTACTTC
- TRBJ2-1 TRBV7-9 - CAVGGRGGSYNEQFF TGTGCCGTTGGAGGAAGGGGGGGATCATACAATGAGCAGTTCTTC
- TRBJ1-1 TRBV9 few CASSVMENTEAFF TGTGCCAGCAGCGTAATGGAAAACACTGAAGCTTTCTTT
TRBD2 TRBJ2-1 TRBV27 - CASRGLAGNNEQFF TGTGCCAGCAGGGGACTAGCGGGAAACAATGAGCAGTTCTTC
- TRBJ2-1 TRBV2 - CASSEEWVANEQFF TGTGCCAGCAGTGAGGAATGGGTGGCCAATGAGCAGTTCTTC
- TRBJ2-2 TRBV6-5 - CASSYKQPGELFF TGTGCCAGCAGTTACAAGCAGCCCGGGGAGCTGTTTTTT
- TRBJ2-3 TRBV11-2 - CASSLSWGDTQYF TGTGCCAGCAGCCTGTCTTGGGGGGATACGCAGTATTTT
TRBD1 TRBJ2-5 TRBV4-1 - CASSQRQGETQYF TGCGCCAGCAGCCAACGACAGGGGGAGACCCAGTACTTC
TRBD2 TRBJ2-1 TRBV27 - CASSRSGTSSYNEQFF TGTGCCAGCAGTCGTAGCGGGACGAGCTCCTACAATGAGCAGTTCTTC
- TRBJ2-3 TRBV5-1 - CASSSNPTDTQYF TGCGCCAGCAGCTCGAACCCCACAGATACGCAGTATTTT
TRBD2 TRBJ2-5 TRBV6-1 - CASSTLAGGPYF TGTGCCAGCAGTACCCTAGCGGGAGGGCCGTACTTC
- TRBJ1-4 TRBV13 - CASSPGTNEKLFF TGTGCCAGCAGCCCCGGAACGAACGAAAAACTGTTTTTT
- TRBJ1-1 TRBV19 - CASTYLAGTTEAFF TGTGCCTCTACATACCTCGCGGGGACAACTGAAGCTTTCTTT
- TRBJ1-1 TRBV11-2 - CASRGMRGWGSDTEAFF TGTGCCAGCCGGGGAATGCGGGGGTGGGGATCAGACACTGAAGCTTTCTTT
TRBD1 TRBJ2-5 TRBV18 - CASSSRQGQETQYF TGTGCCAGCTCCTCCCGACAGGGCCAAGAGACCCAGTACTTC
TRBD1 TRBJ1-2 TRBV27 few CASGTGVYGYTF TGTGCCAGCGGGACAGGAGTGTATGGCTACACCTTC
TRBD1 TRBJ1-2 TRBV27 - CASSFDPTGGPPSGYTF TGTGCCAGCAGTTTCGACCCAACAGGGGGCCCACCGAGTGGCTACACCTTC